The 10 T cell receptor beta chains below all came from one sample that was sequenced in a study of T cell repertoires in cytomegalovirus infection. TCRdb reanalysed the reads using MiXCR and keeps one entry per CDR3 protein. The table includes 300,000 to 400,000 distinct CDR3 sequences, under 35% detected once. Their target antigens are unknown. Sequences were derived from cultured PBMCs, sampled from culture after CMV antigen stimulation. The receptor source for this set is a human donor in good health (CMV status not recorded). Some clones in this sample may be carry-over from other donors' samples.

The V call is TRBV5-1, the J call TRBJ2-1, with D unclear. Trimming took 0 bases from V and 8 from J, leaving 9 bases between them. Germline CDR1 reads SGHRS; CDR2 reads YFSETQ. The CDR3 spans 13 residues. The CDR3 spells CASSLAEVDEQFF. CDR3 sequence (DNA): TGCGCCAGCAGCTTGGCTGAGGTGGATGAGCAGTTCTTC.

This clonotype was observed once. The chain joins TRBV5-5 to TRBJ2-5; perhaps TRBD1 as D (5 bases). V shed 6 bases and J shed 9 bases, with 12 bases lying between them. Germline V gives CDR1 SGHKS, CDR2 YYEKEE (reference sequence). CDR3 size: 11 residues. CDR3 amino acids: CASTTEGAQYF. The DNA for the CDR3 is TGTGCCAGCACCACCGAAGGGGCCCAGTACTTC.

Only one count was recorded for this clonotype. The rearrangement joins TRBV9 to TRBJ2-7, with 10 nucleotides matching TRBD2. The CDR3 totals 16 residues. J lost 2 bases, V lost 0 bases, and 5 bases had no gene match. Germline CDR1 is SGDLS and CDR2 is YYNGEE. The CDR3: CASSVGLAGATYEQYF. The CDR3 DNA sequence: TGTGCCAGCAGCGTAGGGCTAGCGGGAGCGACCTACGAGCAGTACTTC.

The rearrangement links TRBV20-1 to TRBJ2-6; 7 bases agree with TRBD2. The length of the CDR3 is 17 residues. Losses at the gene ends were 1 base for V and 1 base for J; bases not matched to a gene: 7. Per germline, CDR1 DFQATT and CDR2 SNEGSKA (reference sequence). The CDR3 protein is CSARGSFGGSGANVLTF. CDR3 coding DNA: TGCAGTGCTAGAGGCTCCTTCGGGGGGTCTGGGGCCAACGTCCTGACTTTC.

This clonotype appeared many times. The J gene is TRBJ2-2, the V gene TRBV28; tentative D call: TRBD2 (5 bases). This CDR3 contains 16 residues. Germline lookup yields CDR1 MDHEN and CDR2 SYDVKM. V lost 3 bases to trimming and J lost 1 base, with 12 bases between them. The CDR3 DNA follows: TGTGCCAGCAGTTTCCGCGGTGGGAGGAACACCGGGGAGCTGTTTTTT. Amino acid sequence: CASSFRGGRNTGELFF. Full variable domain (remainder filled in from reference TRBV28 and TRBJ2-2): DVKVTQSSRYLVKRTGEKVFLECVQDMDHENMFWYRQDPGLGLRLIYFSYDVKMKEKGDIPEGYSVSREKKERFSLILESASTNQTSMYLCASSFRGGRNTGELFFGEGSRLTVL.

The chain combines TRBV6-5 with TRBJ1-2; D perhaps matches TRBD1 (5 bases). Germline values: CDR1 MNHEY, CDR2 SVGAGI. Trimming took 6 bases from V and 8 from J, leaving 16 bases between them. This CDR3 region has 13 residues. The CDR3 nucleotides are TGTGCCAGCAGCCCCGCCGGGGCTCGAGGCTACACCTTC. It yields the protein CASSPAGARGYTF.

This clonotype was detected only a few times. V gene TRBV20-1 combines with J gene TRBJ1-1; tentative D call: TRBD1 (6 bases). CDR3 size: 15 residues. The germline CDR1 and CDR2 sequences are DFQATT and SNEGSKA (reference sequence). Trimming shortened V by 3 bases and J by 0 bases, and 14 bases separated the two germline ends. CDR3: CSASIRGSLNTEAFF. CDR3 bases: TGCAGTGCTAGTATCAGGGGCAGCTTGAACACTGAAGCTTTCTTT.

The V call is TRBV7-2, the J call TRBJ1-2; a weak D match, TRBD1 (6 bases). The germline CDR1 and CDR2 sequences are SGHTA and FQGNSA. The CDR3 contains 13 residues. Trimming pared 8 bases from V and 5 bases from J, leaving 15 bases between. CDR3 amino acids: CASVPGQSYGYTF. Written as DNA, the CDR3 is TGTGCCAGCGTCCCGGGACAATCATATGGCTACACCTTC.

The chain carries TRBV9 and TRBJ2-3; TRBD2 matches 8 bases. The CDR3 runs to 16 residues. The germline CDR1 and CDR2 sequences are SGDLS and YYNGEE. The V and J ends lost 4 bases and 5 bases, in that order; junction bases with no gene match: 12. The CDR3 reads CASSPSGGQGGDTQYF. Written as DNA, the CDR3 is TGTGCCAGCAGCCCATCGGGGGGGCAGGGAGGAGATACGCAGTATTTT.

The V call is TRBV6-5, the J call TRBJ2-7, with no clear D. CDR3 length: 13 residues. The V end lost 0 bases, the J end lost 4 bases, and 7 bases lay between the germline ends. Germline V gives CDR1 MNHEY, CDR2 SVGAGI. CDR3 coding DNA: TGTGCCAGCAGTTACTCGAAAGGTTACGAGCAGTACTTC. Translated: CASSYSKGYEQYF.